This T cell receptor beta chain was documented in a study of shared clonotypes between healthy human individuals. Looking at the study overall: Per-donor plates numbered three CD4 naive, three CD4 memory, two CD8 naive and one CD8 memory.

TCRdb's table, derived via immunoSEQ multiplex PCR, lists solely in-frame clones and lacks some. The data show 2 million to 3 million clones, approximately 93% seen once. This CDR3 region has 11 residues. Germline values: CDR1 SNHLY, CDR2 FYNNEI. V lost 4 bases to trimming and J lost 5 bases, with 5 bases between them. Note on this clone: The identical CDR3 is also encoded by other nucleotide sequences in the sample.

This clonotype originated in a man aged 18 to 35 in good health. Some clones in this sample may be carry-over from other donors' samples. The sequenced sample was naive CD4+ T cells from PBMCs. Noted subset: CD45RA+ positively selected. This chain joins TRBV2 and TRBJ2-5; D is uncertain. The CDR3 reads CASSALETQYF. DNA for the CDR3: TGTGCCAGCAGTGCTCTTGAGACCCAGTACTTC.